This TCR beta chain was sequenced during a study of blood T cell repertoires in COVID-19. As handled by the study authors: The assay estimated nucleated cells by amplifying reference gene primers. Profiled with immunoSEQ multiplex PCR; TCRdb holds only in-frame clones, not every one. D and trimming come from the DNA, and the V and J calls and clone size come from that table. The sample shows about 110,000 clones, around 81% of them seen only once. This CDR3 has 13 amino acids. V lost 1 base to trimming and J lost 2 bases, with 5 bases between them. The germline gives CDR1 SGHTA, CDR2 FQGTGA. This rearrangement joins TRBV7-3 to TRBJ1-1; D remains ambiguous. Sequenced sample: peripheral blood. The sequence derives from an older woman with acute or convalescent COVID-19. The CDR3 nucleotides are TGTGCCAGCAGCTTAAGGGCTAACACTGAAGCTTTCTTT. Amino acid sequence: CASSLRANTEAFF. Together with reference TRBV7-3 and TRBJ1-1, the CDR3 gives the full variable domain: GAGVSQTPSNKVTEKGKYVELRCDPISGHTALYWYRQSLGQGPEFLIYFQGTGAADDSGLPNDRFFAVRPEGSVSTLKIQRTERGDSAVYLCASSLRANTEAFFGQGTRLTVV.